This TCR beta chain was captured in a study of CD8 T cells in Susac syndrome. Peripheral blood CD8+ and CD4+ T cells were profiled by TCR beta sequencing. TEMRA cells were FACS-enriched and CD8+ and CD4+ T cells negatively isolated. An input of roughly 0.45 to 1 ug of RNA was subjected to reverse transcription using random hexamers. By means of immunoSEQ multiplex PCR, TCR beta CDR3 spanning 54 Vbeta and 13 Jbeta underwent amplification. TCRdb itself ran the immunoSEQ multiplex PCR reads through MiXCR, one entry per CDR3 protein. The sample lists approximately 65,000 distinct CDR3 sequences, over 85% seen once, with approximately 0.21% in the top ten. Germline V gene data show CDR1 as DFQATT and CDR2 as SNEGSKA (reference sequence). The CDR3 covers 16 residues. Between the trimmed V and J ends, which lost 0 bases and 2 bases, there was a span of 14 bases.

The genes are TRBV20-1 and TRBJ1-5; D gene ambiguous. The origin of this receptor is a human donor in good health. The sample consisted of CD8+ T cells from PBMCs. The CDR3 loop reads CSARDLSAGGNQPQHF. The CDR3 coding sequence is TGCAGTGCTAGAGATTTGTCGGCGGGAGGCAATCAGCCCCAGCATTTT.